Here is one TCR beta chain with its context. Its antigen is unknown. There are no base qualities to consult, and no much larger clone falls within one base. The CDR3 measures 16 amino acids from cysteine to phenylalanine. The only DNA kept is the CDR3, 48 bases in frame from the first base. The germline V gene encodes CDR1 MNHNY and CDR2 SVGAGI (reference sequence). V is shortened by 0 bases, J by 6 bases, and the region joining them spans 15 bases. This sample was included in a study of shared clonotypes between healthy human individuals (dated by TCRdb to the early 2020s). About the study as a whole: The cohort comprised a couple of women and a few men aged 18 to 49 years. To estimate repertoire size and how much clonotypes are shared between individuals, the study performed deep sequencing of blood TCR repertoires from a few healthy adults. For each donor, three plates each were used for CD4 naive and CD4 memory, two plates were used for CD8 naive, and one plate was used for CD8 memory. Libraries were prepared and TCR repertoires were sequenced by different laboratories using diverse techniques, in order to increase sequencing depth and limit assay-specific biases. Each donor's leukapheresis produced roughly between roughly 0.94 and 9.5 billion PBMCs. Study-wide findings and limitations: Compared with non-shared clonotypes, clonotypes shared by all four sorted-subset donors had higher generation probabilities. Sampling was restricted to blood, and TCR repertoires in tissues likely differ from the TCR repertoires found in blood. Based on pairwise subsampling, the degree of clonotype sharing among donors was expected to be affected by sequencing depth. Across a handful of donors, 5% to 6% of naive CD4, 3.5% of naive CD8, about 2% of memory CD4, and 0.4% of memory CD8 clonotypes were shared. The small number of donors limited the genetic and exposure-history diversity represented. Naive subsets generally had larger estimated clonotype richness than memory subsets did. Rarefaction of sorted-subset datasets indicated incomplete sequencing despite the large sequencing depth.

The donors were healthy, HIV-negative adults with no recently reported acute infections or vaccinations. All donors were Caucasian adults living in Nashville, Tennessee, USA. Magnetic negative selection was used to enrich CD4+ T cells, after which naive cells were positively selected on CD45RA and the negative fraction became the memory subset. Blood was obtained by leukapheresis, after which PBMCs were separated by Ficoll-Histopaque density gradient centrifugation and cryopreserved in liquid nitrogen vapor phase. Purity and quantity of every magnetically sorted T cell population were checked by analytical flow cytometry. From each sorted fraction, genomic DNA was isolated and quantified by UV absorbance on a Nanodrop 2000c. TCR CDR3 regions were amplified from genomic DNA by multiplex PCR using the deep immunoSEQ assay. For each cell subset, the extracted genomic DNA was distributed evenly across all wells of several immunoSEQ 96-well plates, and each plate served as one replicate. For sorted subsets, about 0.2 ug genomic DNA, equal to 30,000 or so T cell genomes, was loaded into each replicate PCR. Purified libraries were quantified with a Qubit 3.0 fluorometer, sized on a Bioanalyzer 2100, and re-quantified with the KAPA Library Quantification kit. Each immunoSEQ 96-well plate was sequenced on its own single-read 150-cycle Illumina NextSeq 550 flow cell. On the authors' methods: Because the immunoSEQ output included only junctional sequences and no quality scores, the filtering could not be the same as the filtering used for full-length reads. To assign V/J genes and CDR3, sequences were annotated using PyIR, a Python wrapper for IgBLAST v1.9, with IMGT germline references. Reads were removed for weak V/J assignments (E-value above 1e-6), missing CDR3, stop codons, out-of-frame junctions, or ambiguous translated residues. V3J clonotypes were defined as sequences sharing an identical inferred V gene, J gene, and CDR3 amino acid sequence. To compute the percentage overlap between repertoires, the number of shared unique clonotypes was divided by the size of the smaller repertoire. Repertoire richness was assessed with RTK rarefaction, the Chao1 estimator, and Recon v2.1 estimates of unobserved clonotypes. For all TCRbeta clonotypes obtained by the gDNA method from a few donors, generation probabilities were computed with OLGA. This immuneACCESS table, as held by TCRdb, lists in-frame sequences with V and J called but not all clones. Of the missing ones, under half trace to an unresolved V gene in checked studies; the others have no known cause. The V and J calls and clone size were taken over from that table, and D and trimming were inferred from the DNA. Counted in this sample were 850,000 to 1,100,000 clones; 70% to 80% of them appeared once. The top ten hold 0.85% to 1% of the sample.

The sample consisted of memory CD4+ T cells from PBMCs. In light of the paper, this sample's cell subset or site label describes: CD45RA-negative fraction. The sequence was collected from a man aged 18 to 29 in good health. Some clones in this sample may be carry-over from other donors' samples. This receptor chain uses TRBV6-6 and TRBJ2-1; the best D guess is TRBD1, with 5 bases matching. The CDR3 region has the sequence CASSYSPGQPRNEQFF. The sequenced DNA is TGTGCCAGCAGTTACTCGCCCGGACAACCACGCAATGAGCAGTTCTTC.